Described below is a single TCR beta chain sequence and its context. Its antigen is not identified. Germline CDR1 and CDR2: MNHNY and SVGAGI (reference sequence). Trimming took 2 bases from V and 4 from J, leaving 14 bases between them. The CDR3 loop spans 15 amino acids. This sample is part of a study of cytomegalovirus exposure and HLA in healthy donors. A multiplex PCR was run with 60 Vbeta primers and 13 Jbeta primers. Clones were read by immunoSEQ multiplex PCR, and TCRdb kept only the in-frame ones, dropping some. The sample records 70,000 to 90,000 clones, roughly 77% being singletons. General study points: Analysis performed later showed TCR beta chains linked to HLA being more clonally expanded than equally common others.

The chain joins TRBV6-6 to TRBJ1-2, with D perhaps matching TRBD1 (6 bases). The origin of this receptor is a man aged 55 to 70 in good health and CMV-seronegative. The specimen sequenced was PBMCs. CDR3 sequence reads: CASSYLQGLSYGYTF. In DNA, the CDR3 is TGTGCCAGCAGTTACCTGCAGGGGCTGAGCTATGGCTACACCTTC.